This T cell receptor (beta chain) was observed in a study of blood T cell repertoires in COVID-19. At the level of the study: COVID-19 samples collected from the United States, Italy and Spain covered acute and convalescent phases.

This clone was detected only once. With V trimmed by 5 bases and J by 7 bases, 10 bases remained unmatched. CDR1 is MDHEN, CDR2 SYDVKM, per germline. CDR3 size: 15 residues. Original data processing: Nucleated cell number was recorded as an estimate derived from reference gene primer amplification. Sequencing used immunoSEQ multiplex PCR; TCRdb keeps in-frame clones, though not all of them. V and J calls and clone size are given by that table; D and trimming were obtained from the DNA. The profile shows 95,000 or so clones, 75% to 85% of them singletons. The sample was peripheral blood. This TCR came from a man aged 80 or over with COVID-19, enrolled during active disease. The chain joins TRBV28 to TRBJ1-4, with 7 nucleotides matching TRBD1. The CDR3 DNA reads as TGTGCCAGCAGTGCCCGGGACAGTCCTTTTGAAAAACTGTTTTTT. This encodes CASSARDSPFEKLFF.